This TCR beta chain comes out of a study of human T cells and chemical hapten exposure. This CDR3 comprises 15 residues. The V end was cut by 2 bases, the J end by 0 bases, with 12 bases between. Germline CDR1 SGHKS, CDR2 YYEKEE (reference sequence). Study-wide findings and caveats: Patch test score was positively correlated with the counts of TCRs that had expanded at PT1.

At least ten counts were recorded for this clonotype. The antigen remains unidentified. Specified time point: patch test 2, 6 weeks after DPC sensitization. Noted treatment: therapeutic diphenylcyclopropenone sensitization with weekly scalp DPC. Individual cDNA molecules in this library carried unique molecular identifiers. TCRdb called the RACE reads again in MiXCR, with one record for every CDR3 protein. The sample has approximately 84,000 distinct CDR3 sequences, 10% to 13% seen once. The rearrangement links TRBV5-5 to TRBJ2-7, with D maybe TRBD1 (7 bases). Here the sequenced sample was whole blood, taken in connection with sensitization to the hapten diphenylcyclopropenone (DPC). The receptor comes from a woman aged 30 to 39 with alopecia areata. Some clones in this sample may be carry-over from other donors' samples. The CDR3 spells CASSFQGGPSYEQYF. In DNA, the CDR3 is TGTGCCAGCAGCTTTCAGGGGGGTCCCTCCTACGAGCAGTACTTC.